This T cell receptor beta chain originates from a study of cytomegalovirus exposure and HLA in healthy donors (dated 2017 in TCRdb). A note on the overall study: According to an earlier analysis of 450 to 650 of the donors, some 170 million T cells yielded roughly 100 million unique TCR beta sequences and around 280 Gb of sequence data. Every discovery cohort repertoire had been produced on one sequencing platform. Besides the first cohort of under 700 subjects, a separate validation cohort made up of 90 to 150 different subjects was used. HLA typing covered class I and class II loci at four-digit resolution. Among the 398 genotyped donors, around 81% belonged to the genetic ancestry cluster associated with self-reported Caucasian donors. A later analysis re-examined previously published TCR beta repertoires from about 700 donors and added high-resolution HLA genotyping to investigate patterns of TCR occurrence. The study was designed to test whether signatures of past pathogen exposure could be identified by cataloging public T cell receptors. A later genetic analysis took genome-wide SNP genotypes for about 55% of the 666 donors and used that subset as a discovery cohort. High-throughput TCR immunosequencing, statistical association of individual TCRs with disease status, and machine learning were combined to predict cytomegalovirus infection status. On average, around 200,000 unique TCR beta nucleotide sequences were sequenced per donor among some 420 genotyped donors of the cohort, with around 19% of those sequences being non-productive. Approximately 330 gigabases of sequencing data and 70 million to 100 million unique TCR sequences made up an early release that covered approximately 650 HLA-typed donors. To decide whether each TCR beta V gene segment behaved as functional or pseudogenic, an earlier analysis of several hundred of the donors relied on high-throughput TCR beta sequencing. The study used immunosequencing to profile the T cell repertoires of approximately 650 subjects and linked those repertoires to cytomegalovirus serostatus. Alongside the repertoire data, information on donor age, sex, ethnicity and CMV serostatus was compiled. In the later analysis, no new phenotypic data were used to find candidate immune exposures; instead, reliance was placed on TCR beta sequences and their occurrence across donors. Typing coverage differed by locus: A, B, C, DRB1 and DQB1 were typed in about 629-630 donors, DQA1 in about 550, DPA1 in around 580, and DPB1 in 450 to 490. Because of strong linkage in the cohort, five DR-DQ haplotypes were treated as single units for association and clustering.

The cohort comprised around 700 healthy bone marrow donors. All cohort members were sampled while nominally healthy, although unrecorded immune exposures were likely present. The donor was CMV seronegative and was included in the group of hundreds of seronegative cohort members. Every donor gave a peripheral blood sample, and the peripheral blood mononuclear cells from that sample were used for TCR beta sequencing. Genomic DNA extraction from the blood cell samples was performed with the Qiagen DNeasy Blood Extraction Kit. General conclusions and limits of the study: In a later analysis, HLA-associated TCR beta chains were found to be more clonally expanded and to have lower generation probabilities than equally common non-associated chains. In a later analysis, several top co-occurrence clusters were reported to appear linked to parvovirus B19, influenza, CMV and Epstein-Barr virus. Some IMGT-functional V segments, including TRBV6-2 and TRBV6-3, could not be told apart with the 87-base-pair reads, so those segments were excluded. It was suggested by the authors that the approach could potentially be generalized to other disease states and immunological phenotypes. Because HLA typing was missing for some donors at each locus, association tests included only the typed subset. Across donors, most TCR sequences were observed very rarely, whereas some public TCRs were present in many individuals. This cohort had only TCR beta chains sequenced, and the lack of alpha or paired-chain data limited which features could be detected. Because counts were too low, roughly 16 rarely observed V segments, including chromosome 9 orphons, were left out of the earlier analysis of about 500 of the donors. According to a later analysis, TCR association rates differed among HLA loci, with DRB1 alleles showing the most associated TCRs and HLA-C alleles showing the fewest. In vitro tests confirmed that three of the cytomegalovirus-associated TCR beta chains recognize cytomegalovirus antigens. The study listed 164 TCR beta chains as associated with cytomegalovirus. Broadly in line with IMGT annotations, most TCR beta V segments showed up in productive rearrangements about 87% or about 30% of the time in an earlier analysis of 587 of the donors. A cluster of highly shared sequence variants was judged likely to be a technical artifact of the sequencing pipeline. Specific HLA alleles were associated with around 18,000 TCR beta sequences at a false discovery rate of 0.05 in a later analysis. In a later analysis, most CMV-associated TCR beta chains were found to appear HLA-restricted, with HLA associations seemingly driven largely by CMV exposure. Correlated functional status among segregating V segments might reflect linkage disequilibrium, but an unknown experimental factor could not be ruled out. A further reported finding was that TCR beta sequences accurately predicted the HLA-A and HLA-B alleles for most subjects in the first cohort. Presence/absence analyses assumed roughly uniform sequencing depth across donors, an assumption that may not hold. In both the original and validation cohorts, the classifier was reported to diagnose cytomegalovirus status with high specificity and sensitivity. In a later genetic analysis, fewer N-insertions in productive TCRs were reported among donors in an Asian-associated ancestry cluster than the roughly 710-donor mean. An association between a missense DCLRE1C variant and V-gene and J-gene trimming of TCR beta chains was found in a later genetic analysis and replicated in an independent cohort. Assigning TCR associations to individual alleles was difficult when HLA alleles, especially DR and DQ, strongly co-occurred. For the cohort, immune exposure information was limited to CMV serostatus.

Libraries came from the immunoSEQ multiplex PCR assay. The multiplex PCR relied on a mix of 60 forward primers for TCR Vbeta segments and 13 reverse primers for TCR Jbeta segments. The CDR3 region of rearranged TCR beta genes was amplified from genomic DNA with a multiplex PCR assay. The amplified TCR beta libraries were sequenced on the Illumina HiSeq System as 87-base-pair reads. Turning to the authors' computational methods: In a later analysis, some 80 million unique TCR beta chains were counted across the roughly 700 repertoires, and roughly 11 million of these chains were shared by at least two donors. Raw reads were error-corrected and collapsed into unique sequences by a nearest-neighbor algorithm in which closely related sequences were merged to remove PCR and sequencing errors. V, D and J gene segments were assigned by aligning CDR3 sequences to IMGT reference sequences. For a sequence to be retained, a match of at least six nucleotides to both a V gene segment and a J gene segment was required. A rearrangement counted as productive if the CDR3 had no stop codons and remained in frame with V and J, and every other rearrangement counted as non-productive. CDR3 was defined according to IMGT convention as the region running from the second conserved V-encoded cysteine to the conserved J-encoded phenylalanine. The earlier analysis of fewer than 750 of the donors excluded sequences that lacked an unambiguous match to a single V gene segment. In an earlier analysis of around 590 of the donors, a V segment was called functional when productive rearrangements were above 56.7%, and segregating when the standard deviation between donors exceeded 5%. A statistical classification framework was built to diagnose cytomegalovirus status from the catalog of TCR beta chain sequences. A later analysis assigned V and J genes by comparing TCR nucleotide sequences with IMGT/GENE-DB human TR gene sequences. A later analysis assigned CDR3 sequences and most-parsimonious VDJ recombination scenarios with the TCRdist pipeline. In a later analysis, each TCR beta chain was defined by its CDR3 amino acid sequence together with its V-gene family, and reads lacking a unique V-gene family were excluded. As a way to deal with suspected cross-contamination and a sequencing artifact, a later analysis dropped over 550 nucleotide sequences that were highly shared and had low generation probability. In a later analysis, a clonal expansion index for each public chain was calculated from normalized within-repertoire ranks of inferred template counts. A later analysis computed generation probabilities with a VDJ recombination model fitted to out-of-frame rearrangements, and checked the results against IGoR. In a later analysis, TCR-TCR, TCR-HLA and TCR-CMV co-occurrence was scored with hypergeometric tests, and a repertoire-size bias correction was applied to TCR pairs. To estimate false discovery rates, a later analysis permuted the HLA or CMV assignments 20 times. A later analysis grouped co-occurring TCRs with DBSCAN, adding TCRdist sequence similarity when clustering within HLA-allele-positive subsets. For co-occurrence clustering, repertoires with fewer than 30,000 or more than 120,000 public chains were excluded, along with roughly 5 repertoires with anomalous nucleotide sharing. Drawn from immuneACCESS, this table holds only the in-frame rearrangements with V and J called that TCRdb kept. Clones are partly lost; checked studies trace under half to an unresolved V gene and leave the rest unexplained. The V and J calls and clone size come from that table; D and trimming were worked out from the DNA. A total of some 200,000 clones appear in this sample, roughly 90% of them only once. Of the sample, 0.2% to 0.3% is held by the ten largest clones.

Looking up the germline V gene (reference sequence) yields CDR1 SGHNT and CDR2 YYREEE. The CDR3 starts with the cysteine, ends with the phenylalanine, and has 16 residues. Kept here is only the CDR3 DNA, which spans 48 bases and is read in frame from base 1. Worth noting for this clone: The specificity of this receptor is unknown. Sequence at one end of the junction differs from germline and may be a read error.

This sequence was found in a girl under three years old in good health and CMV-seronegative. The chain employs TRBV5-4 and TRBJ1-2, with TRBD1 identical over 8 junction bases. Sequenced: PBMCs. The nucleotides are TGTGCCAGCAGCCTCTACGCTTCAGGGGGCGTGTATGACTACACCTTC. Its amino acids are CASSLYASGGVYDYTF.